This TCR beta chain was identified during a study of blood T cell repertoires in COVID-19. Study in general: The samples span acute and convalescent COVID-19 from the United States, Italy and Spain. T cells, B-cell-depleted T cells, or PBMCs supplied cDNA or gDNA.

This clone showed up just once. Germline loops: CDR1 MNHNY, CDR2 SVGAGI (reference sequence). V was shortened by 1 base and J by 3 bases, with 9 bases between the two germline ends. CDR3 length equals 14 residues. Per the original data handling: Amplification of reference gene primers provided the estimated nucleated cell counts. Produced via immunoSEQ multiplex PCR; TCRdb's table is partial and in-frame only. For V, J and clone size, that table is used; D and trimming come from the DNA. This table has around 150,000 clones, around 87% appearing once. The sequencing input was peripheral blood. The genes are TRBV6-6 and TRBJ2-5; D possibly corresponds to TRBD1 (5 bases). The TCR originated in a woman between 55 and 75 years old with active COVID-19. CDR3 sequence (DNA): TGTGCCAGCAGTTACTACGCAGGGAAAGAGACCCAGTACTTC. Its translation is CASSYYAGKETQYF.